This T cell receptor beta chain was obtained from a study of cytotoxic CD8 clonotypes in ibrutinib-treated CLL. Concerning this clone: What it recognizes is unknown.

This CDR3 region has 15 residues. V shed 1 base and J shed 8 bases, with 17 bases lying between them. Germline values: CDR1 SGHVS, CDR2 FQNEAQ. Assay: immunoSEQ multiplex PCR; the TCRdb copy retains only in-frame clones and omits some. The table lists 20,000 to 30,000 clones, around 69% of them singletons. Study observations and caveats: With treatment, public clonotypes, which were uncommon, either contracted or remained stable. Clonality correlated strongly with circulating CD8+ T cells and exceeded age-matched healthy donors at baseline.

The chain employs TRBV7-8 and TRBJ1-1, with D possibly being TRBD1 (5 bases). The source material was PBMCs, sampled at disease progression, from a patient treated with ibrutinib. This TCR was sampled from a human donor with chronic lymphocytic leukemia. The CDR3 DNA is TGTGCCAGCAGCTTAGGAAAAGGGGCGAGCTTAGAAGCTTTCTTT. Amino acids: CASSLGKGASLEAFF.